This TCR beta chain was documented in a study of T-cell memory formation after mild COVID-19. Study-wide background: Largely, TCR clusters stayed within a single donor.

The V end was cut by 4 bases, the J end by 1 base, with 10 bases between. The CDR3 contains 14 residues. Germline lookup yields CDR1 ENHRY and CDR2 SYGVKD. Study results and caveats: CD4+ bias marked clones expanding day 15 to 37, unlike balanced contracting clones. CD8+ contracting clones occupied EMRA, while CD4+ ones occupied mainly CM and EM.

5'RACE primed from the constant segment yielded TCR alpha and TCR beta cDNA libraries bearing sample barcodes and UMIs. TCRdb re-derived calls from the 5' RACE reads in MiXCR, one entry per CDR3 protein. The table records almost 550,000 distinct CDR3 sequences, 20% of them present only once. Worth noting for this clonotype: Its antigen is undetermined.

The source of this sequence is an adult woman who had mild COVID-19 (a few samples of this study predate the infection). Cell type and time point are not known. The sample was PBMCs or a T cell subset sorted from them (not recorded which). The rearrangement links TRBV10-3 to TRBJ2-5; possibly TRBD2 for D (6 bases). CDR3 residues: CAISVAGPQETQYF. The CDR3 nucleotides are TGTGCCATCAGTGTTGCGGGACCCCAAGAGACCCAGTACTTC.